This T cell receptor beta chain was captured in a study of blood T cell repertoires in COVID-19. This CDR3 has 16 residues. Germline V gene sequence: CDR1 SQVTM, CDR2 ANQGSEA. V shed 5 bases, J shed 3 bases, and the junction held 9 bases outside the gene matches. The assay was immunoSEQ multiplex PCR, and TCRdb's table has in-frame clones only and misses some. The sample contains roughly 150,000 clones, 85% to 90% of which appear only once. While infection was still active, Seattle patients were enrolled and then followed longitudinally. This sequence was found in a woman in her 70s with COVID-19, enrolled during active disease. Sequencing was performed on peripheral blood. This chain connects TRBV29-1 to TRBJ2-2; 10 bases align to TRBD1. CDR3 coding DNA: TGCAGCGTTAAACCGGGACAGGGGTATGACACCGGGGAGCTGTTTTTT. The encoded protein is CSVKPGQGYDTGELFF.